This entry concerns a single TCR beta chain. The source of the sample is a study of blood T cells in healthy people across ages. Through a sample-barcoded 5' primer and a J-beta primer mix, a second PCR was run for roughly 6 to 11 cycles. MiXCR was run by TCRdb on the 5' RACE reads, yielding one entry per CDR3 protein. The sample shows more than 600,000 distinct CDR3 sequences, 20% to 25% of them seen only once. J lost 3 bases, V lost 5 bases, and 4 bases had no gene match. In germline, CDR1 is SEHNR, CDR2 FQNEAQ (reference sequence). This CDR3 contains 15 residues. These data are also associated with another study on T cells of mothers and their children.

This receptor was taken from a boy younger than 18 in good health. The chain employs TRBV7-9 and TRBJ2-1; 10 bases agree with TRBD2. The specimen sequenced was blood. Here the CDR3 reads CASSGLADDYNEQFF. The CDR3 DNA follows: TGTGCCAGCAGCGGACTAGCGGACGACTACAATGAGCAGTTCTTC.